A single sample is the source of the 21 T cell receptor beta chains below, sequenced in a study of neurological immune-mediated disorders. Time point described: technical triplicate 2. One entry per CDR3 protein results from TCRdb running MiXCR on the 5' RACE reads. The table includes roughly 57,000 distinct CDR3 sequences, more than 20% detected once. Material for sequencing was PBMCs. The receptors shown here come from a man between 60 and 70 years old with HTLV-1-associated myelopathy (HAM/TSP).

J is TRBJ2-3 and V is TRBV6-5; D is possibly TRBD1 or TRBD2 (5 bases each). CDR1 MNHEY and CDR2 SVGAGI come from the germline V gene. Trimming removed 7 bases at V and 7 bases at J, with 18 bases between. The CDR3 extends over 14 amino acids. The CDR3 loop reads CASTNGAFTNTQYF. The CDR3 nucleotides read TGTGCCAGCACCAACGGGGCATTTACAAATACGCAGTATTTT.

The rearrangement links TRBV9 to TRBJ1-2, with D hard to call. Germline loops: CDR1 SGDLS, CDR2 YYNGEE. The CDR3 is made up of 12 amino acids. V shed 2 bases and J shed 1 base, with 3 bases lying between them. This CDR3 is CASSVGNYGYTF. The CDR3 bases are TGTGCCAGCAGCGTCGGTAACTATGGCTACACCTTC.

This clonotype was detected ten times or more. This rearrangement joins TRBV6-1 to TRBJ2-5; D tentatively fits TRBD1 or TRBD2 (6 bases each). The CDR3 is made up of 13 amino acids. V shed 5 bases and J shed 5 bases, with 12 bases lying between them. In germline, CDR1 is MNHNS, CDR2 SASEGT. The CDR3 nucleotides are TGTGCCAGCAGTACCCAGGGGAGGGAGACCCAGTACTTC. Amino acid sequence: CASSTQGRETQYF.

This clonotype has a count of ten or more. The V call is TRBV28, the J call TRBJ1-1; D possibly corresponds to TRBD1 (6 bases). The germline CDR1 and CDR2 sequences are MDHEN and SYDVKM. The CDR3 loop spans 11 amino acids. Trimming removed 6 bases at V and 12 bases at J, with 14 bases between. CDR3 sequence reads: CASRTTGTTFF. CDR3 coding DNA: TGTGCCAGCAGGACAACGGGGACAACTTTCTTT.

This clonotype was picked up many times. This rearrangement joins TRBV5-6 to TRBJ2-4; TRBD2 matches at 14 bases. After removal of 1 base from V and 0 bases from J, the junction contained 6 bases not matched to a gene. Germline V gene sequence: CDR1 SGHDT, CDR2 YYEEEE. The CDR3 is made up of 19 amino acids. CDR3: CASSLRGTSGRLAKNIQYF. In nucleotides, the CDR3 is TGTGCCAGCAGCTTGAGAGGGACTAGCGGGAGATTAGCCAAAAACATTCAGTACTTC.

This clonotype was seen many times. This chain connects TRBV6-4 to TRBJ1-6; D possibly corresponds to TRBD1 (5 bases). Germline V gene lookup returns CDR1 MRHNA and CDR2 SNTAGT. Deletions cut 3 bases from V and 6 bases from J, with 9 bases between. This CDR3 spans 14 amino acids. CDR3 DNA: TGTGCCAGCAGTGAAGGACACATTAATTCACCCCTCCACTTT. Its translation: CASSEGHINSPLHF.

This clonotype is categorized as medium-sized. V gene TRBV6-6 combines with J gene TRBJ1-5; D is ambiguous. The CDR3 is 14 residues long. Trimming left V 11 bases short and J 0 bases short, with 14 bases between. Germline CDR1 MNHNY, CDR2 SVGAGI (reference sequence). The CDR3 here is CASVGGNSNQPQHF. CDR3 bases: TGTGCCTCCGTCGGAGGAAATAGCAATCAGCCCCAGCATTTT.

At least ten counts were recorded for this clonotype. The chain joins TRBV29-1 to TRBJ2-3; perhaps TRBD1 as D (6 bases). CDR1 and CDR2 (germline): SQVTM, ANQGSEA. This CDR3 is 15 amino acids long. Deletions cut 0 bases from V and 3 bases from J, with 13 bases between. This CDR3 reads CSVEEGGFPTDTQYF. DNA of the CDR3: TGCAGCGTTGAAGAAGGGGGTTTCCCGACAGATACGCAGTATTTT.

This clonotype was observed many times. This sequence joins TRBV5-1 and TRBJ2-1, with a tentative D call TRBD1 (6 bases). V was cut by 4 bases and J by 8 bases, with 22 bases left in between. CDR3 length equals 16 residues. The germline CDR1 and CDR2 sequences are SGHRS and YFSETQ. The CDR3 bases are TGCGCCAGCAGCGCGGACGGGACACCACTTAGTCATGAGCAGTTCTTC. Translating gives CASSADGTPLSHEQFF.

V is TRBV11-2 and J is TRBJ2-7, with 7 positions matching TRBD2. The ends lost 5 bases at V and 6 bases at J; junction bases unmatched: 13. This CDR3 is 15 amino acids long. CDR1 is SGHAT, CDR2 FQNNGV, per germline. In DNA, the CDR3 is TGTGCCAGCAGCCCCTCCGGGAGGCCGTCTGCCGAGCAGTACTTC. Translation gives CASSPSGRPSAEQYF.

The CDR3 coding sequence is TGTGCCAGCAGCAAGGCTATCGGGGGTACAGATACGCAGTATTTT. Translation gives CASSKAIGGTDTQYF. The genes are TRBV7-9 and TRBJ2-3, with D maybe TRBD2 (6 bases). Trimming took off 5 bases at V and 3 bases at J, with 15 bases between the two ends. The length of the CDR3 is 15 residues. Germline V gives CDR1 SEHNR, CDR2 FQNEAQ (reference sequence).

This sequence joins TRBV20-1 and TRBJ2-7; TRBD1 agrees at 7 bases. The CDR3 loop spans 13 amino acids. Unmatched junction bases numbered 5, after V lost 3 bases and J lost 3 bases. Per germline, CDR1 DFQATT and CDR2 SNEGSKA (reference sequence). The CDR3 coding sequence is TGCAGTGCTAGCGGACAGGCACTCTACGAGCAGTACTTC. Amino acids: CSASGQALYEQYF.

This chain connects TRBV9 to TRBJ2-7, with D perhaps matching TRBD2 (6 bases). CDR1 SGDLS and CDR2 YYNGEE come from the germline V gene. Trimming took off 3 bases at V and 7 bases at J, with 20 bases between the two ends. CDR3 length: 15 amino acids. The CDR3 loop reads CASSGGGLPSPEQYF. CDR3 nucleotide sequence: TGTGCCAGCAGCGGCGGAGGGCTCCCCTCCCCAGAGCAGTACTTC.

This clonotype has a count of ten or more. This chain links TRBV12-3 or TRBV12-4 with TRBJ2-1; D perhaps matches TRBD2 (6 bases). The CDR3 runs to 15 residues. V lost 7 bases and J lost 9, with 22 bases in between. The CDR3 loop is CASTIPGRDGSEQFF. The CDR3 DNA reads TGTGCCAGCACCATCCCGGGTAGGGACGGGAGTGAGCAGTTCTTC.

This clonotype was found once. This could be a read error, since a much larger clone is one nucleotide away. The J gene is TRBJ2-1, the V gene TRBV5-1, with 8 nucleotides matching TRBD2. The germline V gene encodes CDR1 SGHRS and CDR2 YFSETQ. This CDR3 is 17 amino acids long. CDR3 protein: CANSLVTGRASIDEQFF. The CDR3 DNA reads as TGCGCCAACAGCCTCGTAACCGGGAGGGCCTCTATCGATGAGCAGTTCTTC.

This clonotype has ten or more counts. The chain uses TRBV20-1 and TRBJ2-1; TRBD2 agrees at 10 bases. J was trimmed by 4 bases and V by 6 bases; bases with no gene match: 12. Germline-derived CDR1 and CDR2 are DFQATT and SNEGSKA (reference sequence). This CDR3 has 16 amino acids. In DNA form, the CDR3 reads TGCAGTGCCCTGGGGCTAGCGGGAGTCGGGTACAATGAGCAGTTCTTC. This encodes CSALGLAGVGYNEQFF.

This clonotype was found once. The genes are TRBV12-3 or TRBV12-4 and TRBJ2-7, with D unclear. The length of the CDR3 is 11 residues. Trimming took 6 bases from V and 10 from J, leaving 13 bases between them. CDR3 residues: CASSLGTVQYF. CDR3 in DNA: TGTGCCAGCAGCCTCGGTACCGTTCAGTACTTC.

The chain is built from TRBV5-1 and TRBJ2-1, with D possibly being TRBD2 (6 bases). The CDR3 loop spans 16 amino acids. Germline V gene data show CDR1 as SGHRS and CDR2 as YFSETQ. V shed 4 bases and J shed 0 bases, with 14 bases lying between them. CDR3 in amino acids: CASSLTATSSYNEQFF. CDR3 sequence (DNA): TGCGCCAGCAGCCTGACGGCGACTAGCTCCTACAATGAGCAGTTCTTC.

The J gene is TRBJ2-1, the V gene TRBV30, with TRBD1 identical over 7 bases. The V gene end was trimmed by 2 bases and the J gene end by 1 base; junction bases not matched to a gene: 8. The CDR3 has 16 amino acids. Germline lookup yields CDR1 GTSNPN and CDR2 SVGIG (reference sequence). In DNA form, the CDR3 reads TGTGCCTGGAGTTTCCGAGAGGGACAGTCCTACAATGAGCAGTTCTTC. The encoded protein is CAWSFREGQSYNEQFF. Supplemented by reference TRBV30 and TRBJ2-1, the full variable domain reads SQTIHQWPATLVQPVGSPLSLECTVEGTSNPNLYWYRQAAGRGLQLLFYSVGIGQISSEVPQNLSASRPQDRQFILSSKKLLLSDSGFYLCAWSFREGQSYNEQFFGPGTRLTVL.

The table lists this clonotype with many counts. The chain uses TRBV15 and TRBJ1-5; D remains unclear. This CDR3 is 17 amino acids long. CDR1 and CDR2 from the germline V gene are LNHNV and YYDKDF (reference sequence). Trimming stripped 0 bases from V and 0 bases from J, with 12 bases between. DNA of the CDR3: TGTGCCACCAGCAGAGATCGGATAGTTATTAGCAATCAGCCCCAGCATTTT. Residues: CATSRDRIVISNQPQHF.

In this sample, this clonotype turned up many times. This chain connects TRBV20-1 to TRBJ2-4; a weak D match, TRBD2 (5 bases). Germline CDR1 and CDR2: DFQATT and SNEGSKA (reference sequence). CDR3 length: 12 amino acids. Trimming removed 7 bases from V and 3 bases from J, with 10 bases in between. CDR3 bases: TGCAGTGTCCTCGGAGGCAAAAACATTCAGTACTTC. It yields the protein CSVLGGKNIQYF.